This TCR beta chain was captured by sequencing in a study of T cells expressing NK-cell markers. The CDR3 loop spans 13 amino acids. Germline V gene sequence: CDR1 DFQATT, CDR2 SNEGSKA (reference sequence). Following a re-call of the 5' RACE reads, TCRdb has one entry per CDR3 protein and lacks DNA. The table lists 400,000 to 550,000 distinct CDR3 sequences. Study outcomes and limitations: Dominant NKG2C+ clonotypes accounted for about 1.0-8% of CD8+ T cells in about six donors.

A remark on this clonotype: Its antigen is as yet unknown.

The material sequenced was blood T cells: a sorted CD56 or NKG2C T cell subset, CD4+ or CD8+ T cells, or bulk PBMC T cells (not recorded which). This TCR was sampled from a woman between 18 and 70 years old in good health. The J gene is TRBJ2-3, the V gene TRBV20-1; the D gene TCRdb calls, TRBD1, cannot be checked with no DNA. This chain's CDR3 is CSERTGGTDTQYF.